Each of the 16 T cell receptor beta chains below was sequenced from the same sample in a study of T cells in Graves' hyperthyroidism and ophthalmopathy. Template material for amplifying TCR beta CDR3 regions consisted of RNA transcripts. Primed by the HTBI set, a first-round RT-PCR was run on the TCR CDR3. From the multiplex PCR reads, TCRdb called clonotypes with MiXCR, one entry per CDR3 protein. The profile shows 400,000 to 500,000 distinct CDR3 sequences, around 13% of them singletons. Source material: blood. These receptors originate from a woman aged 18-29 years with Graves' hyperthyroidism.

This clonotype was picked up many times. V is TRBV20-1 and J is TRBJ2-7; D perhaps matches TRBD1 (6 bases). Germline values: CDR1 DFQATT, CDR2 SNEGSKA (reference sequence). The CDR3 spans 15 residues. Trimming removed 2 bases from V and 3 bases from J, with 17 bases in between. The CDR3 protein is CSARPIRGTSYEQYF. DNA for the CDR3: TGCAGTGCTAGACCGATCCGTGGGACAAGCTACGAGCAGTACTTC.

The chain combines TRBV4-1 with TRBJ2-7, with D maybe TRBD2 (7 bases). The germline CDR1 and CDR2 sequences are MGHRA and YSYEKL. Trimming removed 0 bases from V and 6 bases from J, with 21 bases in between. There are 17 residues in the CDR3. CDR3 residues: CASSQDRQGGGGREQYF. The CDR3 region has the DNA TGCGCCAGCAGCCAAGATCGGCAGGGAGGGGGAGGGCGCGAGCAGTACTTC.

This chain connects TRBV7-9 to TRBJ2-3; 9 bases match TRBD2. Looked up from germline, CDR1 is SEHNR and CDR2 is FQNEAQ (reference sequence). The CDR3 contains 18 residues. The ends lost 3 bases at V and 4 bases at J; junction bases unmatched: 14. CDR3 protein: CASSFLRPGLATSDTQYF. The CDR3 bases are TGTGCCAGCAGCTTCCTGAGACCGGGACTAGCTACTTCAGATACGCAGTATTTT.

In this sample, this clonotype turned up many times. The CDR3 here is CASSFRGGLAKNIQYF. The CDR3 DNA is TGTGCCAGCAGTTTTCGAGGGGGCCTAGCCAAAAACATTCAGTACTTC. The chain recombines TRBV12-3 or TRBV12-4 with TRBJ2-4, with TRBD1 matching over 7 bases. The J segment lost 0 bases and the V segment lost 3 bases, leaving 5 bases of the junction unmatched. The CDR3 loop spans 16 amino acids.

This clonotype has ten or more counts. The chain is built from TRBV5-1 and TRBJ1-1; perhaps TRBD1 as D (5 bases). Germline V gives CDR1 SGHRS, CDR2 YFSETQ. This CDR3 has 15 amino acids. The germline V and J ends were trimmed by 4 bases and 3 bases, with 16 bases remaining between them. In DNA form, the CDR3 reads TGCGCCAGCAGCGCTCGGGACTCCATGGACACTGAAGCTTTCTTT. As protein: CASSARDSMDTEAFF.

There are many counts of this clonotype. This rearrangement joins TRBV30 to TRBJ1-2; D unclear. CDR1 and CDR2 from the germline V gene are GTSNPN and SVGIG (reference sequence). V lost 3 bases to trimming and J lost 1 base, with 6 bases between them. The CDR3 runs to 12 residues. CDR3 amino acids: CAWSRINYGYTF. In DNA form, the CDR3 reads TGTGCCTGGAGCCGGATTAACTATGGCTACACCTTC. The variable domain in full, with the rest retrieved from reference TRBV30 and TRBJ1-2, is SQTIHQWPATLVQPVGSPLSLECTVEGTSNPNLYWYRQAAGRGLQLLFYSVGIGQISSEVPQNLSASRPQDRQFILSSKKLLLSDSGFYLCAWSRINYGYTFGSGTRLTVV.

This clonotype was recorded many times. The rearrangement joins TRBV7-9 to TRBJ2-7; D could derive from TRBD1 or TRBD2 (6 bases each). The CDR3 spans 16 residues. With 3 bases removed from V and 1 base from J, the gap between germline ends came to 16 bases. The germline gives CDR1 SEHNR, CDR2 FQNEAQ (reference sequence). In DNA form, the CDR3 reads TGTGCCAGCAGCTTGTGGGGGGCGGCGGAATCCTACGAGCAGTACTTC. The encoded protein is CASSLWGAAESYEQYF.

The chain is built from TRBV29-1 and TRBJ2-7; 9 nucleotides agree with TRBD2. The V and J ends lost 4 bases and 6 bases, in that order; junction bases with no gene match: 13. Germline V gene data show CDR1 as SQVTM and CDR2 as ANQGSEA. The CDR3 has 15 amino acids. The CDR3 loop reads CSVAGSGSKGFEQYF. As DNA, the CDR3 is TGCAGCGTTGCAGGTAGCGGGAGTAAGGGGTTCGAGCAGTACTTC.

This clonotype was counted ten times or more. This chain uses TRBV6-2 or TRBV6-3 with TRBJ2-7, with no clear D. CDR3 size: 13 residues. The V end was cut by 6 bases, the J end by 5 bases, with 14 bases between. Germline V gene data show CDR1 as MNHEY and CDR2 as SVGEGT. Here the CDR3 DNA reads TGTGCCAGCAGATTAGGCAGGTCCAACGAGCAGTACTTC. This gives the protein CASRLGRSNEQYF.

This clonotype was counted only a few times. This chain joins TRBV30 and TRBJ1-5; D is unclear. Trimming pared 2 bases from V and 7 bases from J, leaving 12 bases between. CDR1 is GTSNPN and CDR2 is SVGIG in the germline V gene (reference sequence). CDR3 length: 13 residues. The DNA for the CDR3 is TGTGCCTGGAGTAAGGATTTCAACCAGCCCCAGCATTTT. This gives the protein CAWSKDFNQPQHF.

This clonotype was observed at least ten times. The chain recombines TRBV27 with TRBJ2-1, with 12 bases fitting TRBD2. Germline values: CDR1 MNHEY, CDR2 SMNVEV (reference sequence). V shed 4 bases, J shed 4 bases, and the junction held 8 bases outside the gene matches. This CDR3 is built from 17 residues. The CDR3 DNA follows: TGTGCCAGCAGTTCCCCCCCGACTAGCGGGAGATACAATGAGCAGTTCTTC. This sequence encodes CASSSPPTSGRYNEQFF.

This clonotype was observed many times. The chain links TRBV5-6 to TRBJ2-3, with no clear D. The CDR3 consists of 13 residues. Germline loops: CDR1 SGHDT, CDR2 YYEEEE. V was pared by 4 bases and J by 3 bases, with 9 bases between. In DNA form, the CDR3 reads TGTGCCAGCAGCCCCCGGGCGACAGATACGCAGTATTTT. This gives the protein CASSPRATDTQYF.

This clonotype was observed at least ten times. The chain couples TRBV7-9 to TRBJ2-7; either TRBD1 or TRBD2 may supply D (5 bases each). CDR1 is SEHNR, CDR2 FQNEAQ, per germline (reference sequence). V was clipped by 1 base and J by 2 bases, with 15 bases between them. This CDR3 has 16 amino acids. Written as DNA, the CDR3 is TGTGCCAGCAGCTTAGGAATGGGGACCAGGGCCTACGAGCAGTACTTC. Amino acids: CASSLGMGTRAYEQYF. Supplemented by reference TRBV7-9 and TRBJ2-7, the full variable domain reads DTGVSQNPRHKITKRGQNVTFRCDPISEHNRLYWYRQTLGQGPEFLTYFQNEAQLEKSRLLSDRFSAERPKGSFSTLEIQRTEQGDSAMYLCASSLGMGTRAYEQYFGPGTRLTVT.

This clonotype occurred many times. The chain uses TRBV30 and TRBJ2-1, with a tentative D call TRBD2 (7 bases). The CDR3 consists of 12 residues. Per the germline V gene, CDR1 is GTSNPN and CDR2 is SVGIG (reference sequence). V lost 5 bases, J lost 10 bases, and 15 bases lay in between. The CDR3 reads CAWAGAASEQFF. CDR3 coding DNA: TGTGCCTGGGCGGGGGCTGCGTCGGAGCAGTTCTTC.

The V call is TRBV30, the J call TRBJ2-3; a weak D match, TRBD2 (6 bases). Germline assignment: CDR1 GTSNPN and CDR2 SVGIG (reference sequence). Trimming removed 3 bases at V and 9 bases at J, with 13 bases between. The CDR3 has 12 amino acids. CDR3 in DNA: TGTGCCTGGAGGACGGCTGGGAGGACGCAGTATTTT. Amino acids: CAWRTAGRTQYF.

Comment on this clonotype: With a much larger clone just one base away, this may be a read error. The gene calls are TRBV12-3 or TRBV12-4 and TRBJ1-2; maybe TRBD1 (6 bases). V was clipped by 5 bases and J by 9 bases, with 16 bases between them. This CDR3 spans 13 amino acids. The CDR3 region has the DNA TGTGCCAGCAGTCCGGGACGGGGGCGTCGCTACACCTTC. Translated, it gives CASSPGRGRRYTF.